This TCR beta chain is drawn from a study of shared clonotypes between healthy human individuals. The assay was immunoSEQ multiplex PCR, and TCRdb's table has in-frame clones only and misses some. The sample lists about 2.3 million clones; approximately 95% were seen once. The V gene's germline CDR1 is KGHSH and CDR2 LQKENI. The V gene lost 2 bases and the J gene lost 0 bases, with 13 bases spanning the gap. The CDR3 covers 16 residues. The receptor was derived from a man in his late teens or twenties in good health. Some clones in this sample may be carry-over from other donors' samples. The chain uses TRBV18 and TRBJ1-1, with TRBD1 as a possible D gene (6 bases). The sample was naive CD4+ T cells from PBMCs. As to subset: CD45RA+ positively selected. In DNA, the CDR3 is TGTGCCAGCTCACCATACTGGGGGCAAATGAACACTGAAGCTTTCTTT. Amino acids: CASSPYWGQMNTEAFF.